This passage covers 23 T cell receptor beta chains from one sample sequenced in a study of cytotoxic CD8 clonotypes in ibrutinib-treated CLL. TCRdb's copy holds only in-frame clones and misses some; the assay was immunoSEQ multiplex PCR. The repertoire holds about 160,000 clones, with roughly 86% as singletons. The sample was PBMCs, taken after 12 months of ibrutinib treatment. Receptors were obtained from a human donor with chronic lymphocytic leukemia.

The rearrangement joins TRBV2 to TRBJ1-5; D call uncertain. V lost 5 bases, J lost 3 bases, and 8 bases lay in between. Germline-derived CDR1 and CDR2 are SNHLY and FYNNEI. The CDR3 sequence is 13 residues long. The CDR3, as DNA: TGTGCCAGCAGTACCACCTACAATCAGCCCCAGCATTTT. Protein product: CASSTTYNQPQHF.

The chain carries TRBV19 and TRBJ1-2; TRBD1 matches 8 bases. Germline trimming cut 2 bases from V and 3 bases from J; bases unmatched to any gene: 5. Germline CDR1 LNHDA, CDR2 SQIVND (reference sequence). The CDR3 spans 15 residues. The CDR3 sequence: CASSINRGTHYGYTF. CDR3 nucleotides: TGTGCCAGTAGTATAAACAGGGGGACCCACTATGGCTACACCTTC.

This clone was detected once. The chain has TRBV21-1 and TRBJ1-1; the DNA was not compared with TRBD1, the D call given in the table. TRBV21-1 is reported as a pseudogene. The CDR3 covers 14 residues. The CDR3 DNA reads TGTGCCAGCAGCAAACCCTCAGAGAACACTGAAGCTTTCTTT. Translating gives CASSKPSENTEAFF.

The chain recombines TRBV25-1 with TRBJ2-7, with a possible D match to TRBD1 (8 bases). V was trimmed by 2 bases and J by 4 bases, leaving 12 bases between them. CDR3 length equals 14 residues. The germline V gene has CDR1 MGHDK and CDR2 SYGVNS. The CDR3 DNA is TGTGCCAGCAGTGAAACAGGGGGAGGGTACGAGCAGTACTTC. It encodes CASSETGGGYEQYF.

This clone was seen a handful of times. This chain connects TRBV9 to TRBJ2-1; the match to TRBD2 covers 9 bases. Germline V gene sequence: CDR1 SGDLS, CDR2 YYNGEE. The CDR3 runs 15 residues. V trimming: 3 bases; J trimming: 4 bases; junction bases outside the gene matches: 5. The CDR3 region has the DNA TGTGCCAGCAGCGCCGGACTAGCGCCGTACAATGAGCAGTTCTTC. Protein sequence: CASSAGLAPYNEQFF.

The V gene is TRBV7-9, the J gene TRBJ1-4; 8 bases agree with TRBD1. This CDR3 has 14 amino acids. From germline, CDR1 is SEHNR and CDR2 FQNEAQ (reference sequence). V was pared by 1 base and J by 8 bases, with 3 bases of the junction left unmatched. DNA of the CDR3: TGTGCCAGCAGCTTAGGGGACAGGAACGAAAAACTGTTTTTT. Translation: CASSLGDRNEKLFF.

This sequence joins TRBV5-1 and TRBJ1-1; D is possibly TRBD1 (5 bases). Germline-derived CDR1 and CDR2 are SGHRS and YFSETQ. This CDR3 comprises 14 residues. V was clipped by 6 bases and J by 0 bases, with 12 bases between them. CDR3 bases: TGCGCCAGCACTCAGGGAGCCATGAACACTGAAGCTTTCTTT. Its protein product is CASTQGAMNTEAFF.

V gene TRBV7-6 combines with J gene TRBJ2-1; TRBD1 aligns across 8 bases. Germline CDR1 SGHVS, CDR2 FNYEAQ. Losses at the gene ends were 5 bases for V and 6 bases for J; bases not matched to a gene: 6. The CDR3 length is 14 residues. The CDR3 nucleotides read TGTGCCAGCAGCCGAGGACAGGGTGGCAATGAGCAGTTCTTC. Amino acid sequence: CASSRGQGGNEQFF.

The chain uses TRBV19 and TRBJ2-1; D possibly corresponds to TRBD2 (6 bases). Trimming cost V 3 bases and J 6 bases, with 21 bases left between them. The CDR3 has 17 amino acids. Germline V CDR1 and CDR2: LNHDA, SQIVND (reference sequence). CDR3 sequence: CASSMILRREHGNEQFF. The CDR3 nucleotides read TGTGCCAGTAGTATGATCCTACGCCGGGAGCATGGCAATGAGCAGTTCTTC. Filled out from reference TRBV19 and TRBJ2-1, the complete variable domain reads DGGITQSPKYLFRKEGQNVTLSCEQNLNHDAMYWYRQDPGQGLRLIYYSQIVNDFQKGDIAEGYSVSREKKESFPLTVTSAQKNPTAFYLCASSMILRREHGNEQFFGPGTRLTVL.

The CDR3 spells CASSLEWGTPSNLDEQYF. The CDR3 coding sequence is TGTGCCAGCAGCCTCGAATGGGGGACACCCTCGAATTTGGACGAGCAGTACTTC. The chain uses TRBV9 and TRBJ2-7; tentatively, D is TRBD1 (6 bases). There are 18 residues in the CDR3. Germline V gene lookup returns CDR1 SGDLS and CDR2 YYNGEE. V was clipped by 4 bases and J by 5 bases, with 28 bases between them.

This chain uses TRBV10-1 with TRBJ2-7; D possibly corresponds to TRBD2 (7 bases). The CDR3 runs to 14 residues. Germline CDR1 is WNHNN and CDR2 is SYGVQD (reference sequence). The germline V and J ends were trimmed by 10 bases and 0 bases, with 16 bases remaining between them. CDR3 region: CATPPGGLSYEQYF. In nucleotides, the CDR3 is TGCGCCACTCCGCCGGGGGGCCTCTCCTACGAGCAGTACTTC.

The V call is TRBV27, the J call TRBJ2-5, with 8 bases aligning to TRBD1. Near its end, the DNA agrees better with TRBJ2-7, so the J call may be wrong. Germline assignment: CDR1 MNHEY and CDR2 SMNVEV (reference sequence). The CDR3 covers 15 residues. The CDR3 bases are TGTGCCAGCACCTTACCAGCGGACAGGGTATGCGAGCAGTACTTC. Its translation is CASTLPADRVCEQYF.

This clone was detected only once. The rearrangement joins TRBV5-1 to TRBJ1-3; no reliable D call. Germline CDR1 reads SGHRS; CDR2 reads YFSETQ. This CDR3 comprises 13 residues. Trimming removed 4 bases from V and 4 bases from J, with 9 bases in between. CDR3 amino acids: CASSLAGGNTIYF. The DNA for the CDR3 is TGCGCCAGCAGCCTGGCGGGCGGAAACACCATATATTTT.

The V and J genes are TRBV7-2 and TRBJ2-5, with 9 bases identical to TRBD1. The DNA end is more similar to TRBJ2-7, so the J call may be wrong. The length of the CDR3 is 14 residues. CDR1 is SGHTA, CDR2 FQGNSA, per germline. The CDR3 sequence is CASSWGPGQGEQYF. CDR3 DNA: TGTGCCAGCAGCTGGGGACCGGGACAGGGCGAGCAGTACTTC.

Concerning this clone itself: At the DNA level, this CDR3 is encoded by other sequences in the same sample as well. CDR3 DNA sequence: TGCGCCAGCAGCGGGGAGACCCAGTACTTC. This translates into CASSGETQYF. V usage is TRBV5-1 and J usage is TRBJ2-5; D remains unclear. V lost 4 bases and J lost 5, with 3 bases in between. The germline gives CDR1 SGHRS, CDR2 YFSETQ. This CDR3 contains 10 residues.

CDR3 amino acids: CASATDNYGYTF. The CDR3 bases are TGTGCCAGCGCCACCGATAACTATGGCTACACCTTC. The chain couples TRBV5-6 to TRBJ1-2; D call uncertain. This CDR3 is built from 12 residues. Germline lookup yields CDR1 SGHDT and CDR2 YYEEEE. Between the trimmed V and J ends, which lost 7 bases and 1 base, there was a span of 8 bases.

The chain links TRBV2 to TRBJ1-5, with D perhaps matching TRBD1 (5 bases). CDR3 length: 15 amino acids. Germline values: CDR1 SNHLY, CDR2 FYNNEI. V was trimmed by 2 bases and J by 4 bases, leaving 12 bases between them. CDR3 sequence (DNA): TGTGCCAGCAGTGAATCCCAGGGAAGGAATCAGCCCCAGCATTTT. Protein sequence: CASSESQGRNQPQHF.

V is TRBV14 and J is TRBJ2-2; D call uncertain. Germline assignment: CDR1 SGHDN and CDR2 FVKESK. This CDR3 comprises 14 residues. The germline V and J ends were trimmed by 2 bases and 3 bases, with 7 bases remaining between them. The CDR3 protein is CASSQSSYTGELFF. DNA of the CDR3: TGTGCCAGCAGCCAATCCAGTTACACCGGGGAGCTGTTTTTT.

This chain joins TRBV4-2 and TRBJ2-1; tentatively, D is TRBD2 (5 bases). In germline, CDR1 is LGHNA, CDR2 YNFKEQ. The CDR3 contains 17 residues. Trimming stripped 0 bases from V and 2 bases from J, with 14 bases between. The CDR3 protein is CASSQDIESGPYNEQFF. CDR3 in DNA: TGTGCCAGCAGCCAAGATATAGAGAGCGGCCCCTACAATGAGCAGTTCTTC.

In this sample, this clone turned up a few times. This chain uses TRBV28 with TRBJ1-3, with 10 bases aligning to TRBD1. This CDR3 has 18 residues. V lost 7 bases to trimming and J lost 2 bases; unmatched junction nucleotides: 14. Germline V gene sequence: CDR1 MDHEN, CDR2 SYDVKM. The CDR3 sequence: CASIASGMTGGTGNTIYF. In nucleotides, the CDR3 is TGTGCCAGCATTGCCTCGGGGATGACAGGGGGCACTGGAAACACCATATATTTT.

In this sample, this clone turned up a few times. The genes are TRBV28 and TRBJ2-6, with TRBD2 as a possible D gene (6 bases). The V end lost 4 bases, the J end lost 0 bases, and 16 bases lay between the germline ends. The CDR3 consists of 18 residues. CDR1 and CDR2 (germline): MDHEN, SYDVKM. The chain's CDR3 is CASSSNRLGASGANVLTF. The CDR3, as DNA: TGTGCCAGCAGTTCCAACCGACTAGGGGCCTCTGGGGCCAACGTCCTGACTTTC.

This clone was detected a few times. The chain carries TRBV28 and TRBJ1-2; 7 positions match TRBD1. V trimming: 4 bases; J trimming: 8 bases; junction bases outside the gene matches: 10. Germline V lookup: CDR1 MDHEN, CDR2 SYDVKM. The CDR3 spans 14 residues. The CDR3 spells CASSWERQGSGYTF. CDR3 in DNA: TGTGCCAGCAGTTGGGAGAGACAGGGATCCGGCTACACCTTC.

This rearrangement joins TRBV2 to TRBJ1-5; D possibly corresponds to TRBD1 (5 bases). CDR1 is SNHLY, CDR2 FYNNEI, per germline. This CDR3 contains 13 residues. V lost 4 bases and J 3 bases, leaving 7 bases between the germline ends. DNA of the CDR3: TGTGCCAGCAGTGGGGGGGTCAATCAGCCCCAGCATTTT. It codes for CASSGGVNQPQHF.